This T cell receptor (beta chain) was captured by sequencing in a study of CD8 T cells in ankylosing spondylitis. This CDR3 has 14 residues. V gave up 4 bases and J gave up 5 bases; unmatched junction bases: 8. Germline V gene lookup returns CDR1 DFQATT and CDR2 SNEGSKA (reference sequence). Worth noting for this clonotype: Its specificity is unknown.

Findings of the study overall: Past studies reported some motif variants in reactive arthritis synovial fluid and blood. Matched synovial fluid from ankylosing spondylitis patients was reported to be enriched for disease-linked clones.

Using quantitative 5'-RACE with molecular barcodes, the authors made TCR beta libraries. TCRdb re-called the 5' RACE reads through MiXCR, storing one row per CDR3 protein. Among 100,000 to 150,000 distinct CDR3 sequences listed, 9.3% were seen once. The rearrangement links TRBV20-1 to TRBJ1-1; 9 nucleotides match TRBD1. The sequence was obtained from a male donor with ankylosing spondylitis or in good health (not recorded which). Sequencing was performed on blood, either unsorted or a sorted T cell fraction (not recorded which). CDR3 region: CSAKPGTGKTEAFF. Here the CDR3 DNA reads TGCAGTGCTAAACCCGGGACAGGGAAAACTGAAGCTTTCTTT.